This T cell receptor beta chain was recovered during a study of T cells expressing NK-cell markers. Study-level information: Sequencing of TCR beta repertoires drew on sorted CD3+CD56+NKG2C+, CD3+CD56+NKG2C- and CD3+CD56-NKG2C+ T cells.

TCRdb reprocessed the 5' RACE reads; each CDR3 protein has one entry and no DNA is given. Recorded for this sample: some 410,000 distinct CDR3 sequences. Broader study findings: HCMV specificity of the expanded NKG2C+ T cell clones was not established.

This CDR3 contains 15 residues. About this clonotype itself: Its antigen is undetermined.

The receptor was derived from a woman aged 18-70 years in good health. V gene TRBV12-3 or TRBV12-4 combines with J gene TRBJ1-1; the TCRdb call, TRBD1, lacks DNA for checking. The sequenced material came from blood T cells: a sorted CD56 or NKG2C T cell subset, CD4+ or CD8+ T cells, or bulk PBMC T cells (not recorded which). The CDR3 reads CASSSRTGLNTEAFF.